This T cell receptor (beta chain) was sequenced in a study of blood T cell repertoires in COVID-19. Losses at the gene ends were 1 base for V and 3 bases for J; bases not matched to a gene: 6. The CDR3 covers 14 residues. Germline CDR1 is SQVTM and CDR2 is ANQGSEA. Clones were read by immunoSEQ multiplex PCR, and TCRdb kept only the in-frame ones, dropping some. The sample records about 220,000 clones, 70% to 85% being singletons. Researchers sorted participants into cohorts using their self-reported clinical history. This clonotype originated in a woman aged 55-70 years who had recovered from COVID-19. Sample: PBMCs or T cells enriched from blood (not recorded which). V gene TRBV29-1 combines with J gene TRBJ2-7; 7 bases line up with TRBD1. The CDR3 DNA is TGCAGCGTTGAAGTTGGGGACAGCAACTACGAGCAGTACTTC. Protein: CSVEVGDSNYEQYF.